This T cell receptor beta chain was identified in a study of cytomegalovirus exposure and HLA in healthy donors. Study at large: Approximately 190 million T cells yielded 100 million or so unique TCR beta sequences, as an earlier analysis found. Findings of the study overall: Association of a missense DCLRE1C variant with TCR beta V- and J-gene trimming was reported in a later analysis. HLA alleles were associated with around 17,000 TCR beta sequences in a later analysis at 0.05 false discovery rate. As immune exposure information, only CMV serostatus was available.

The PCR had 60 Vbeta and 13 Jbeta primers. The method was immunoSEQ multiplex PCR; TCRdb's version includes in-frame clones alone and lacks a portion of them. The sample gives 170,000 or so clones, around 77% of which show up once; 1.1% to 1.5% is in the top ten. The CDR3 is 16 amino acids. V lost 2 bases, J lost 2 bases, and 16 bases lay in between. Germline V gene data show CDR1 as SGHNT and CDR2 as YYREEE (reference sequence). About this clone itself: Its specificity is not known.

The sequence came from a woman aged 25 to 39 in good health and CMV-seronegative. This sequence joins TRBV5-4 and TRBJ1-2; D perhaps matches TRBD1 (5 bases). The specimen sequenced was PBMCs. CDR3 in amino acids: CASSFEEGVINYGYTF. Here the CDR3 DNA reads TGTGCCAGCAGCTTCGAGGAAGGGGTAATAAACTATGGCTACACCTTC.